This passage covers 5 T cell receptor beta chains from one sample sequenced in a study of response to subunit inactivated influenza vaccine. TCRdb analysed the RT-PCR reads with MiXCR anew, one entry per CDR3 protein. The sample shows 650,000 to 800,000 distinct CDR3 sequences, around 14% of them seen only once. Sample: PBMCs from blood, taken approximately 15 days before vaccination. These receptor sequences come from a man in his fifties who received an inactivated influenza vaccine.

The chain joins TRBV5-1 to TRBJ2-3; either TRBD1 or TRBD2 may supply D (5 bases each). The CDR3 consists of 17 residues. Trimming stripped 2 bases from V and 0 bases from J, with 16 bases between. Germline V gene data show CDR1 as SGHRS and CDR2 as YFSETQ. CDR3 amino acids: CASSLAGTATSTDTQYF. The DNA of the CDR3 is TGCGCCAGCAGCTTAGCTGGGACGGCGACTAGCACAGATACGCAGTATTTT.

This clonotype was observed at least ten times. V gene TRBV5-5 combines with J gene TRBJ2-7; D remains ambiguous. CDR1 is SGHKS and CDR2 is YYEKEE in the germline V gene (reference sequence). V lost 4 bases to trimming and J lost 6 bases, with 17 bases between them. The CDR3 has 14 amino acids. The CDR3 DNA follows: TGTGCCAGCAGCCTTATGGACCGTTCCGGCGAGCAGTACTTC. Translated, it gives CASSLMDRSGEQYF.

The chain uses TRBV20-1 and TRBJ2-1; a weak D match, TRBD2 (6 bases). Between the trimmed V and J ends, which lost 1 base and 2 bases, there was a span of 12 bases. Germline lookup yields CDR1 DFQATT and CDR2 SNEGSKA (reference sequence). The CDR3 spans 15 residues. CDR3 DNA sequence: TGCAGTGCTAGAGTTCGGGAGTGGGCCTACAATGAGCAGTTCTTC. Its protein product is CSARVREWAYNEQFF.

This clonotype was seen only a few times. The V call is TRBV5-6, the J call TRBJ2-7; D gene ambiguous. The CDR3 covers 13 residues. Germline values: CDR1 SGHDT, CDR2 YYEEEE. V lost 0 bases and J lost 6, with 10 bases in between. The chain's CDR3 is CASSLDLTSEQYF. The CDR3 nucleotides read TGTGCCAGCAGCTTGGATTTAACCTCCGAGCAGTACTTC.

This clonotype was counted between two and nine times. The rearrangement joins TRBV6-4 to TRBJ1-5, with D unresolved. From germline, CDR1 is MRHNA and CDR2 SNTAGT. The CDR3 totals 19 residues. V shed 3 bases and J shed 0 bases, with 21 bases lying between them. CDR3 sequence (DNA): TGTGCCAGCAGTGAACGGTTAGTGGGGTACTCCTATAGCAATCAGCCCCAGCATTTT. This encodes CASSERLVGYSYSNQPQHF.